This T cell receptor (beta chain) originates from a study of T cells in localized non-small cell lung cancer. Study-level points and caveats: Adjacent lung exhibited a median of about 57 among the 100 most abundant tumor clones.

A remark on this clone: Its target is unknown.

Clones were read by immunoSEQ multiplex PCR, and TCRdb kept only the in-frame ones, dropping some. This table has under 50,000 clones, 86% appearing once. From germline, CDR1 is MDHEN and CDR2 SYDVKM. Trimming removed 5 bases from V and 2 bases from J, with 15 bases in between. This CDR3 is built from 15 residues. V and J are TRBV28 and TRBJ2-5; the D is unclear. This clonotype was sampled from a male donor older than 55 with stage II lung adenocarcinoma. Sequencing used peripheral blood mononuclear cells, obtained before any cancer treatment. CDR3 protein: CASSPPVRAQETQYF. The CDR3 bases are TGTGCCAGCAGTCCCCCCGTACGGGCTCAAGAGACCCAGTACTTC.